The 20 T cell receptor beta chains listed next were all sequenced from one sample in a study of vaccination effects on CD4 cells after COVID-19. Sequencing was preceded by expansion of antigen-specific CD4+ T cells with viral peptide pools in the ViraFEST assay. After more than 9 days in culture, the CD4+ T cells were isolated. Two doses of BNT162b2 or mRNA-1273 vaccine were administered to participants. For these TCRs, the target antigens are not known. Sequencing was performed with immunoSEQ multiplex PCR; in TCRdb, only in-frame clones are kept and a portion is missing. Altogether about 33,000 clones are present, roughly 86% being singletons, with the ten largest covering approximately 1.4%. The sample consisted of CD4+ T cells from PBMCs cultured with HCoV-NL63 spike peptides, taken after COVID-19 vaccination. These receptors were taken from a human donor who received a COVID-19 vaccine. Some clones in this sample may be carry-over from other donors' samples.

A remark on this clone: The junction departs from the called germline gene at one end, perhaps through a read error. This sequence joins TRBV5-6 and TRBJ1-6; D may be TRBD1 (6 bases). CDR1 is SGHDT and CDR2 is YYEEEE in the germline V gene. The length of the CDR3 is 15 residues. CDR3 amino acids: CASSPLGGLVSLLHF. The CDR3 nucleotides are TGTGCCAGCAGTCCCCTAGGGGGTCTGGTGTCACTCCTCCACTTT.

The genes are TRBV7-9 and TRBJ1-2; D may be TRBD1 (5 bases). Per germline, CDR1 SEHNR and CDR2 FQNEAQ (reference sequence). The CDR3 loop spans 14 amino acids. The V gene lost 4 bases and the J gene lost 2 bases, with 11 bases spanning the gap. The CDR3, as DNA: TGTGCCAGCAGCTCAGAACAGGAAAACTATGGCTACACCTTC. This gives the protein CASSSEQENYGYTF. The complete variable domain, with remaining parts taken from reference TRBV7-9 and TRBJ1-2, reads DTGVSQNPRHKITKRGQNVTFRCDPISEHNRLYWYRQTLGQGPEFLTYFQNEAQLEKSRLLSDRFSAERPKGSFSTLEIQRTEQGDSAMYLCASSSEQENYGYTFGSGTRLTVV.

As DNA, the CDR3 is TGTGCCAGCACTTCGCGCCGCATGAACACTGAAGCTTTCTTT. Its protein is CASTSRRMNTEAFF. The gene calls are TRBV27 and TRBJ1-1; D is undetermined. Germline CDR1 is MNHEY and CDR2 is SMNVEV (reference sequence). CDR3 length equals 14 residues. With 7 bases removed from V and 0 bases from J, the gap between germline ends came to 12 bases.

Here the CDR3 reads CASSLIVTGGWRNEQFF. The CDR3 coding sequence is TGCGCCAGCAGCTTGATTGTGACAGGGGGCTGGAGGAATGAGCAGTTCTTC. The V call is TRBV5-1, the J call TRBJ2-1; TRBD1 agrees at 10 bases. Germline V CDR1 and CDR2: SGHRS, YFSETQ. The trim removed 1 base at V and 7 bases at J, leaving 11 bases unmatched. CDR3 length equals 17 residues.

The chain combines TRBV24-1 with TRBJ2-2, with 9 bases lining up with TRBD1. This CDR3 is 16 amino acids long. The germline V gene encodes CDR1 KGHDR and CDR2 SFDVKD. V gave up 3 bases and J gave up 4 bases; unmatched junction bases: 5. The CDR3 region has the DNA TGTGCCACCAGTGATACCGGGACAGGGCGCACCGGGGAGCTGTTTTTT. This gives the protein CATSDTGTGRTGELFF.

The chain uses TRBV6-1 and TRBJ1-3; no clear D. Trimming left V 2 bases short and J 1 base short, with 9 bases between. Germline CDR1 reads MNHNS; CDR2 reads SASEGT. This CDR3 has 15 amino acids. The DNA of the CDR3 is TGTGCCAGCAGTGAAACGGGAGGGTCTGGAAACACCATATATTTT. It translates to CASSETGGSGNTIYF.

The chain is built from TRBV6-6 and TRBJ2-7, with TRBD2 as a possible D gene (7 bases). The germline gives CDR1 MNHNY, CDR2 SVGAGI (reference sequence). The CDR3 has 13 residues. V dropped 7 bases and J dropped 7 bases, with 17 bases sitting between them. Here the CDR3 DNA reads TGTGCCAGCACCGAATGGGGGGGCGGTGAGCAGTACGTC. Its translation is CASTEWGGGEQYV.

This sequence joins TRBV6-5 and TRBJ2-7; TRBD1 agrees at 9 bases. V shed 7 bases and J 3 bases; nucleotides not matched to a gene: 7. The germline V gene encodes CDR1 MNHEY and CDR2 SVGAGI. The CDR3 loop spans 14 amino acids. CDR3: CASTAGTGHYEQYV. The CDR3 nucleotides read TGTGCCAGCACCGCCGGGACAGGGCACTACGAGCAGTACGTC.

The chain's CDR3 is CASSSATGAGANVLTF. The CDR3 DNA is TGTGCCAGCAGCTCGGCTACAGGGGCTGGGGCCAACGTCCTGACTTTC. The V and J genes are TRBV5-4 and TRBJ2-6, with TRBD1 matching over 7 bases. This CDR3 is 16 amino acids long. CDR1 SGHNT and CDR2 YYREEE come from the germline V gene (reference sequence). The ends lost 3 bases at V and 2 bases at J; junction bases unmatched: 5.

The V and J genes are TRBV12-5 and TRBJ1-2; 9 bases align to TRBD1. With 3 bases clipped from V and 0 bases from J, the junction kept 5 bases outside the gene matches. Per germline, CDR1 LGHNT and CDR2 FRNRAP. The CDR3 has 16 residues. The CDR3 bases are TGTGCTAGTGGTTTAGTGACAGGGGGTACTAACTATGGCTACACCTTC. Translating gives CASGLVTGGTNYGYTF.

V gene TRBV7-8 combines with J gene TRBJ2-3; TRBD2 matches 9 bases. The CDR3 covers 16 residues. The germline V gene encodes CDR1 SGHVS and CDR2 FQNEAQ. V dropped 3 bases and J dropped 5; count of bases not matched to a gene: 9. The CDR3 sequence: CASSFGRGLAGDTQYF. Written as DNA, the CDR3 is TGTGCCAGCAGCTTCGGTAGGGGACTAGCAGGAGATACGCAGTATTTT.

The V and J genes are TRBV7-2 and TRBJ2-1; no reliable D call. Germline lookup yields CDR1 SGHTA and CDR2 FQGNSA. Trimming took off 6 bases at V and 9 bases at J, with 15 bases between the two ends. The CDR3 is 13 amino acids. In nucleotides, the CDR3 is TGTGCCAGCAGTCCCGGTCCTTTCTCTGAGCAGTTCTTC. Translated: CASSPGPFSEQFF.

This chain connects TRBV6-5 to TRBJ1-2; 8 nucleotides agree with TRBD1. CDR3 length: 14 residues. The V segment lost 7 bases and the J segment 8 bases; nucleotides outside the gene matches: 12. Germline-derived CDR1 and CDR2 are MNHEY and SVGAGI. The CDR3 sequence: CASTANGQGRGYTF. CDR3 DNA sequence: TGTGCCAGCACCGCAAACGGACAGGGTAGAGGCTACACCTTC.

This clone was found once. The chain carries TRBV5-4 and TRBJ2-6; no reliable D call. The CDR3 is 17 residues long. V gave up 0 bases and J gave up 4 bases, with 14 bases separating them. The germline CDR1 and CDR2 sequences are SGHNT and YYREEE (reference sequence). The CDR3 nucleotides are TGTGCCAGCAGCTTGGCTCATGGAGCTCAGGGGGCCAACGTCCTGACTTTC. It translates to CASSLAHGAQGANVLTF. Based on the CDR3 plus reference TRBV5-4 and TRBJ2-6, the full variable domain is ETGVTQSPTHLIKTRGQQVTLRCSSQSGHNTVSWYQQALGQGPQFIFQYYREEENGRGNFPPRFSGLQFPNYSSELNVNALELDDSALYLCASSLAHGAQGANVLTFGAGSRLTVL.

The CDR3 region is CASSPLQLLGSPLHF. In DNA, the CDR3 is TGTGCCAGCAGTCCCCTCCAGTTGTTAGGGTCACCCCTCCACTTT. The rearrangement links TRBV25-1 to TRBJ1-6; D unresolved. The CDR3 contains 15 residues. V was trimmed by 5 bases and J by 10 bases, leaving 18 bases between them. The germline V gene encodes CDR1 MGHDK and CDR2 SYGVNS. Full variable domain (rest looked up from reference TRBV25-1 and TRBJ1-6): EADIYQTPRYLVIGTGKKITLECSQTMGHDKMYWYQQDPGMELHLIHYSYGVNSTEKGDLSSESTVSRIRTEHFPLTLESARPSHTSQYLCASSPLQLLGSPLHFGNGTRLTVT.

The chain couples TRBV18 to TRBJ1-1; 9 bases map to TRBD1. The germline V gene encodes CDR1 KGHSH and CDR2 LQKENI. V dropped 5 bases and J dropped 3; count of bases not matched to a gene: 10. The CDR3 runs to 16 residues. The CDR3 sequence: CASSNRQGGAYTEAFF. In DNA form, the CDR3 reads TGTGCCAGCTCAAATCGACAGGGGGGAGCCTACACTGAAGCTTTCTTT.

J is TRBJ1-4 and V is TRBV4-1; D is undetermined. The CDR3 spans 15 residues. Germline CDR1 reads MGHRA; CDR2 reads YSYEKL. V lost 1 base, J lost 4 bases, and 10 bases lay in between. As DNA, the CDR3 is TGCGCCAGCAGCCAAGCGTTCTCTGTTAATGAAAAACTGTTTTTT. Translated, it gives CASSQAFSVNEKLFF.

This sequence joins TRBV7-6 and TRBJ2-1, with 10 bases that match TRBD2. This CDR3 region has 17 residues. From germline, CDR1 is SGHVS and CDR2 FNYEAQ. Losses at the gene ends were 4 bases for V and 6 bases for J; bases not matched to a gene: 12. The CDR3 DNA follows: TGTGCCAGCAGCTCCAGGACTAGCGGACGATCCGGCAATGAGCAGTTCTTC. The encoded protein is CASSSRTSGRSGNEQFF.

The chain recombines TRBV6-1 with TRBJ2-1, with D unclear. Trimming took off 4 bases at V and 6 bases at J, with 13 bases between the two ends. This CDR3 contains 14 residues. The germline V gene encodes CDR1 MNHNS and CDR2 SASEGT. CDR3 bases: TGTGCCAGCAGTGGAGCTGGACGCCCCAATGAGCAGTTCTTC. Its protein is CASSGAGRPNEQFF.

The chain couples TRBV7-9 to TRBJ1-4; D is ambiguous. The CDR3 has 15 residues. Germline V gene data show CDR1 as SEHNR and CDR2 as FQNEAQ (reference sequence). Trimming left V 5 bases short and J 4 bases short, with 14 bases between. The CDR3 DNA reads TGTGCCAGCAGCCAAACGGTCCTAATTAATGAAAAACTGTTTTTT. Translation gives CASSQTVLINEKLFF.